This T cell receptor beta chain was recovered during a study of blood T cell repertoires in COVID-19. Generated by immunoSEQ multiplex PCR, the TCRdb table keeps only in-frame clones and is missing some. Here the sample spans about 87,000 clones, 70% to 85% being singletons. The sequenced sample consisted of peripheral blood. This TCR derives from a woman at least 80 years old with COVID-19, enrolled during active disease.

As DNA, the CDR3 is TGTGCCAGCAGCCGGCGGACAGGAAAAAACATTCAGTACTTC. It specifies CASSRRTGKNIQYF. The chain carries TRBV3-1 (or the pseudogene TRBV3-2) and TRBJ2-4, with TRBD1 matching over 7 bases. Germline lookup yields CDR1 LGHDT and CDR2 YNNKEL (reference sequence). This CDR3 is 14 amino acids long. The ends lost 4 bases at V and 4 bases at J; junction bases unmatched: 4.